The clone carrying this TCR beta chain was seen once. Its target is unknown. The data are from a study of blood T cells in healthy people across ages. Study findings and constraints: A roughly linear fall in TCR beta diversity per million T cells was seen with increasing age.

Together with a sample-barcoded 5' primer, a J-beta primer mix was included in a second PCR lasting about 6 to 12 cycles. Tagging of each cDNA molecule was performed by a template-switch adaptor with 12 random nucleotides. TCRdb reprocessed the 5' RACE reads via MiXCR and lists one record per CDR3 protein. The data show approximately 1.5 million distinct CDR3 sequences, with 30% to 40% seen just once and about 11% held by the top ten. The CDR3 sequence is 18 residues long. Trimming removed 6 bases from V and 5 bases from J; junction bases left unmatched: 13. CDR1 and CDR2 from the germline V gene are SNHLY and FYNNEI.

This receptor was identified in a woman in her 30s in good health. The chain has TRBV2 and TRBJ2-5, with TRBD2 matching 15 bases. The sequenced sample consisted of blood. CDR3 sequence reads: CASSKGLAGGQVRETQYF. In DNA, the CDR3 is TGTGCCAGCAGCAAGGGACTAGCGGGGGGCCAAGTGCGCGAGACCCAGTACTTC.